These 30 T cell receptor beta chains were sequenced from one sample in a study of beta chain features in type 1 diabetes. Overall study results and limits: Moderately but significantly shorter TCRB CDR3s were found in Type 1 diabetes patients in all four CD4+ subsets.

Expressed TCRB transcripts were sequenced because the entire RNA isolate underwent reverse transcription. This table comes from immunoSEQ multiplex PCR, and its TCRdb copy is limited to in-frame clones, with some not included. The data hold about 240,000 clones, with approximately 13% observed a single time. No cognate antigen is known for these TCRs. The source material was naive CD4+ T cells from blood. The receptors were sampled from a man aged 25-40 years with type 1 diabetes.

This rearrangement joins TRBV5-4 to TRBJ2-7; D perhaps matches TRBD2 (5 bases). The V and J ends lost 3 bases and 1 base respectively, with 5 bases between them. The germline V gene has CDR1 SGHNT and CDR2 YYREEE (reference sequence). The CDR3 contains 12 residues. The DNA of the CDR3 is TGTGCCAGCAGCTCGGGGTCCTACGAGCAGTACTTC. Encoded protein: CASSSGSYEQYF.

A few counts support this clone. This chain joins TRBV11-3 and TRBJ2-5; D is unresolved. V dropped 4 bases and J dropped 5 bases, with 5 bases sitting between them. The CDR3 contains 11 residues. CDR1 is SGHNT, CDR2 YENEEA, per germline. The CDR3 coding sequence is TGTGCCAGCAGCTCACAGGAGACCCAGTACTTC. It yields the protein CASSSQETQYF.

This chain connects TRBV4-1 to TRBJ2-1, with 8 bases matching TRBD2. Germline V gene lookup returns CDR1 MGHRA and CDR2 YSYEKL. The CDR3 loop spans 17 amino acids. The V segment lost 3 bases and the J segment 10 bases; nucleotides outside the gene matches: 17. CDR3 protein: CASSHGLLAAFTGEQFF. The CDR3 DNA follows: TGCGCCAGCAGCCATGGTCTACTAGCGGCTTTCACAGGGGAGCAGTTCTTC.

The V gene is TRBV5-6, the J gene TRBJ1-1, with D hard to call. Germline lookup yields CDR1 SGHDT and CDR2 YYEEEE. This CDR3 has 14 residues. The V and J ends lost 0 bases and 11 bases respectively, with 17 bases between them. DNA of the CDR3: TGTGCCAGCAGCTTGGCGCAGGCCTACCGGTTCGCTTTCTTT. Translation: CASSLAQAYRFAFF.

This clone appeared a few times. This chain joins TRBV29-1 and TRBJ2-3, with a tentative D call TRBD2 (7 bases). Trimming pared 0 bases from V and 0 bases from J, leaving 10 bases between. From germline, CDR1 is SQVTM and CDR2 ANQGSEA. The CDR3 loop spans 15 amino acids. The CDR3 region is CSVEEGGGSTDTQYF. The DNA of the CDR3 is TGCAGCGTTGAAGAAGGGGGGGGGAGCACAGATACGCAGTATTTT.

This chain joins TRBV4-1 and TRBJ2-5; 7 bases match TRBD1. Looked up from germline, CDR1 is MGHRA and CDR2 is YSYEKL. V lost 3 bases, J lost 0 bases, and 4 bases stayed unmatched. This CDR3 is 15 amino acids long. CDR3 nucleotide sequence: TGCGCCAGCAGCCAGGGAGACAGGGACCAAGAGACCCAGTACTTC. Translated: CASSQGDRDQETQYF.

The V and J genes are TRBV9 and TRBJ1-2; D not resolved. In germline, CDR1 is SGDLS, CDR2 YYNGEE. V lost 2 bases to trimming and J lost 2 bases, with 19 bases between them. The CDR3 sequence is 17 residues long. As DNA, the CDR3 is TGTGCCAGCAGCGTGGAACCGAGAGCCGAGGGAAACTATGGCTACACCTTC. Its protein product is CASSVEPRAEGNYGYTF.

This clone has a handful of counts. The rearrangement links TRBV10-1 to TRBJ2-5; TRBD2 matches at 9 bases. V trimming: 0 bases; J trimming: 5 bases; junction bases outside the gene matches: 4. The CDR3 is made up of 15 amino acids. From germline, CDR1 is WNHNN and CDR2 SYGVQD (reference sequence). This chain's CDR3 is CASSESGLAGETQYF. In nucleotides, the CDR3 is TGCGCCAGCAGTGAGTCGGGACTAGCTGGGGAGACCCAGTACTTC.

This clone turned up a few times. Other DNA sequences in this specimen translate into the identical CDR3. This chain joins TRBV5-1 and TRBJ2-3; the D is unclear. Germline-derived CDR1 and CDR2 are SGHRS and YFSETQ. Trimming shortened V by 0 bases and J by 6 bases, and 8 bases separated the two germline ends. This CDR3 is built from 13 residues. CDR3 loop: CASSLGGADTQYF. The CDR3 nucleotides read TGCGCCAGCAGCTTGGGAGGCGCGGATACGCAGTATTTT.

This clone occurred a few times. The chain's CDR3 is CASSPQGAANSPLHF. The CDR3 DNA reads as TGTGCCAGCAGCCCACAGGGGGCAGCGAATTCACCCCTCCACTTT. The genes are TRBV7-9 and TRBJ1-6; TRBD1 matches at 9 bases. Germline CDR1 and CDR2: SEHNR and FQNEAQ (reference sequence). There are 15 residues in the CDR3. Germline trimming cut 5 bases from V and 7 bases from J; bases unmatched to any gene: 6.

This clone was picked up a small number of times. The chain carries TRBV6-6 and TRBJ2-5; TRBD2 might be the D (6 bases). CDR1 is MNHNY and CDR2 is SVGAGI in the germline V gene (reference sequence). The CDR3 runs to 14 residues. V was cut by 5 bases and J by 5 bases, with 15 bases left in between. CDR3 bases: TGTGCCAGCAGTGTCCGGCCCCGGGGGGAGACCCAGTACTTC. Translating it yields CASSVRPRGETQYF.

This clone was seen only a few times. CDR3 in amino acids: CASSQVRAYF. In nucleotides, the CDR3 is TGTGCCAGCAGTCAAGTCAGGGCCTATTTT. The chain couples TRBV6-6 to TRBJ2-3, with D maybe TRBD1 (5 bases). CDR1 and CDR2 from the germline V gene are MNHNY and SVGAGI (reference sequence). Trimming left V 5 bases short and J 15 bases short, with 12 bases between. The CDR3 is made up of 10 amino acids.

This chain connects TRBV18 to TRBJ2-7, with 8 nucleotides matching TRBD1. The germline V gene has CDR1 KGHSH and CDR2 LQKENI. J lost 1 base, V lost 6 bases, and 8 bases had no gene match. This CDR3 is built from 15 residues. The CDR3 DNA sequence: TGTGCCAGCTCGCCGCGGACAGGGTCATCCTACGAGCAGTACTTC. It encodes CASSPRTGSSYEQYF.

This clone showed up just a few times. The J gene is TRBJ1-1, the V gene TRBV7-2; D remains unclear. CDR3 size: 15 residues. Trimming pared 1 base from V and 1 base from J, leaving 10 bases between. Germline V gene sequence: CDR1 SGHTA, CDR2 FQGNSA. The CDR3 DNA reads TGTGCCAGCAGCTTAGAAACTTACAGGAACACTGAAGCTTTCTTT. Its protein is CASSLETYRNTEAFF.

The chain combines TRBV7-2 with TRBJ2-7, with D tentatively TRBD2 (6 bases). Trimming removed 1 base at V and 0 bases at J, with 10 bases between. The CDR3 runs 15 residues. The germline V gene encodes CDR1 SGHTA and CDR2 FQGNSA. The CDR3 spells CASSLGASDSYEQYF. The DNA for the CDR3 is TGTGCCAGCAGCTTAGGGGCTAGCGACTCCTACGAGCAGTACTTC.

V and J are TRBV10-2 and TRBJ2-5; a weak D match, TRBD2 (6 bases). The germline V gene has CDR1 WSHSY and CDR2 SAAADI. This CDR3 has 14 amino acids. Trimming stripped 0 bases from V and 1 base from J, with 6 bases between. CDR3 sequence (DNA): TGCGCCAGCAGTGAGTCGGGACTCCAAGAGACCCAGTACTTC. Its translation is CASSESGLQETQYF.

The chain joins TRBV19 to TRBJ1-5, with D perhaps matching TRBD1 (5 bases). CDR1 LNHDA and CDR2 SQIVND come from the germline V gene (reference sequence). The V end was cut by 0 bases, the J end by 5 bases, with 11 bases between. CDR3 length: 15 residues. The CDR3 loop reads CASSIDSQEYQPQHF. The CDR3 nucleotides are TGTGCCAGTAGTATAGATTCACAGGAATATCAGCCCCAGCATTTT.

This clone occurred a few times. The CDR3 DNA follows: TGTGCCAGCAGCTTGGTCGACACCCTCTACGAGCAGTACTTC. Encoded protein: CASSLVDTLYEQYF. The chain carries TRBV5-4 and TRBJ2-7; D unresolved. This CDR3 comprises 14 residues. CDR1 and CDR2 from the germline V gene are SGHNT and YYREEE (reference sequence). V gave up 0 bases and J gave up 3 bases, with 10 bases separating them.

This clone was detected only a few times. The V call is TRBV7-9, the J call TRBJ2-3; possibly TRBD2 for D (5 bases). Trimming stripped 1 base from V and 6 bases from J, with 8 bases between. The CDR3 extends over 13 amino acids. Germline V gene data show CDR1 as SEHNR and CDR2 as FQNEAQ (reference sequence). The CDR3 here is CASSLELGDTQYF. The CDR3 nucleotides read TGTGCCAGCAGCTTAGAACTAGGTGATACGCAGTATTTT.

This clone occurred a few times. V gene TRBV11-2 combines with J gene TRBJ2-2; possible D gene TRBD1, 5 bases. CDR3 size: 16 residues. Germline V gives CDR1 SGHAT, CDR2 FQNNGV. With 2 bases removed from V and 6 bases from J, the gap between germline ends came to 16 bases. The CDR3 is CASSLPGRAPPGELFF. DNA for the CDR3: TGTGCCAGCAGCTTACCAGGCAGGGCCCCCCCCGGGGAGCTGTTTTTT.

The V gene is TRBV27, the J gene TRBJ2-7; TRBD1 agrees at 10 bases. This CDR3 is built from 21 residues. Unmatched junction bases numbered 19, after V lost 2 bases and J lost 0 bases. The V gene's germline CDR1 is MNHEY and CDR2 SMNVEV (reference sequence). The CDR3 region is CASSLTRMHTGTGVFSYEQYF. The CDR3 nucleotides read TGTGCCAGCAGTTTAACGAGAATGCACACCGGGACAGGGGTTTTCTCCTACGAGCAGTACTTC.

The V call is TRBV7-9, the J call TRBJ1-2; possible D gene TRBD1, 6 bases. V lost 0 bases and J lost 4, with 12 bases in between. The germline CDR1 and CDR2 sequences are SEHNR and FQNEAQ (reference sequence). The CDR3 totals 15 residues. The CDR3 protein is CASSLAAGQLYGYTF. CDR3 sequence (DNA): TGTGCCAGCAGCTTAGCGGCCGGACAGCTCTATGGCTACACCTTC.

The chain has TRBV29-1 and TRBJ2-1; 15 nucleotides agree with TRBD2. This CDR3 region has 18 residues. From germline, CDR1 is SQVTM and CDR2 ANQGSEA. V lost 3 bases, J lost 9 bases, and 15 bases stayed unmatched. CDR3 in amino acids: CSVEKGLGLAGGVGEQFF. The CDR3 nucleotides are TGCAGCGTTGAGAAGGGGCTTGGACTAGCGGGGGGGGTAGGTGAGCAGTTCTTC.

The J gene is TRBJ1-1, the V gene TRBV5-1; D is undetermined. Germline CDR1 is SGHRS and CDR2 is YFSETQ. The germline V and J ends were trimmed by 4 bases and 7 bases, with 17 bases remaining between them. The CDR3 has 14 residues. The CDR3 reads CASSPTTLRDEAFF. The DNA for the CDR3 is TGCGCCAGCAGCCCAACTACTCTACGCGATGAAGCTTTCTTT.

This clone was counted only a few times. This rearrangement joins TRBV5-4 to TRBJ2-3; TRBD2 aligns across 13 bases. V dropped 3 bases and J dropped 5; count of bases not matched to a gene: 6. The germline V gene encodes CDR1 SGHNT and CDR2 YYREEE (reference sequence). The CDR3 covers 16 residues. CDR3 coding DNA: TGTGCCAGCAGCTCCAGACTAGCGGGGGGAGTAGATACGCAGTATTTT. It is translated as CASSSRLAGGVDTQYF.

The J gene is TRBJ2-7, the V gene TRBV2; TRBD1 aligns across 7 bases. CDR1 and CDR2 from the germline V gene are SNHLY and FYNNEI. Trimming cost V 8 bases and J 5 bases; bases outside gene matches: 12. This CDR3 comprises 14 residues. DNA for the CDR3: TGTGCCAGCCAGGAGGCAGGGGGTAAGGACGAGCAGTACTTC. The encoded protein is CASQEAGGKDEQYF. Filled out from reference TRBV2 and TRBJ2-7, the complete variable domain reads EPEVTQTPSHQVTQMGQEVILRCVPISNHLYFYWYRQILGQKVEFLVSFYNNEISEKSEIFDDQFSVERPDGSNFTLKIRSTKLEDSAMYFCASQEAGGKDEQYFGPGTRLTVT.

Only a few counts were recorded for this clone. The rearrangement uses TRBV5-6 and TRBJ1-2; D gene unclear. Trimming pared 0 bases from V and 4 bases from J, leaving 10 bases between. The germline V gene has CDR1 SGHDT and CDR2 YYEEEE. The CDR3 covers 14 residues. The CDR3 coding sequence is TGTGCCAGCAGCTTGGCCGGGAAAGGCTATGGCTACACCTTC. Translation gives CASSLAGKGYGYTF.

V is TRBV27 and J is TRBJ1-4; the match to TRBD1 covers 11 bases. With 4 bases clipped from V and 7 bases from J, the junction kept 5 bases outside the gene matches. The CDR3 sequence is 15 residues long. The germline V gene has CDR1 MNHEY and CDR2 SMNVEV (reference sequence). CDR3 coding DNA: TGTGCCAGCAGTTCGGCCGGGACAGGGGGTGAAAAACTGTTTTTT. It is translated as CASSSAGTGGEKLFF. Complete variable domain (other parts from reference TRBV27 and TRBJ1-4): EAQVTQNPRYLITVTGKKLTVTCSQNMNHEYMSWYRQDPGLGLRQIYYSMNVEVTDKGDVPEGYKVSRKEKRNFPLILESPSPNQTSLYFCASSSAGTGGEKLFFGSGTQLSVL.

This clone was observed a handful of times. V usage is TRBV28 and J usage is TRBJ1-3; possibly TRBD1 for D (5 bases). CDR3 length: 15 amino acids. Trimming cost V 1 base and J 4 bases, with 11 bases left between them. CDR1 is MDHEN and CDR2 is SYDVKM in the germline V gene. This CDR3 reads CASSLLPGSGNTIYF. The CDR3 DNA reads as TGTGCCAGCAGTTTATTGCCAGGGTCAGGAAACACCATATATTTT.

This clone was seen only a few times. V usage is TRBV2 and J usage is TRBJ1-1, with D maybe TRBD1 (5 bases). Trimming took off 7 bases at V and 6 bases at J, with 12 bases between the two ends. Germline V gene data show CDR1 as SNHLY and CDR2 as FYNNEI. This CDR3 comprises 12 residues. CDR3 protein: CASTQAWAEAFF. The CDR3, as DNA: TGTGCCAGCACACAGGCCTGGGCTGAAGCTTTCTTT. The full variable domain, in which reference TRBV2 and TRBJ1-1 provide the parts outside the CDR3, is EPEVTQTPSHQVTQMGQEVILRCVPISNHLYFYWYRQILGQKVEFLVSFYNNEISEKSEIFDDQFSVERPDGSNFTLKIRSTKLEDSAMYFCASTQAWAEAFFGQGTRLTVV.